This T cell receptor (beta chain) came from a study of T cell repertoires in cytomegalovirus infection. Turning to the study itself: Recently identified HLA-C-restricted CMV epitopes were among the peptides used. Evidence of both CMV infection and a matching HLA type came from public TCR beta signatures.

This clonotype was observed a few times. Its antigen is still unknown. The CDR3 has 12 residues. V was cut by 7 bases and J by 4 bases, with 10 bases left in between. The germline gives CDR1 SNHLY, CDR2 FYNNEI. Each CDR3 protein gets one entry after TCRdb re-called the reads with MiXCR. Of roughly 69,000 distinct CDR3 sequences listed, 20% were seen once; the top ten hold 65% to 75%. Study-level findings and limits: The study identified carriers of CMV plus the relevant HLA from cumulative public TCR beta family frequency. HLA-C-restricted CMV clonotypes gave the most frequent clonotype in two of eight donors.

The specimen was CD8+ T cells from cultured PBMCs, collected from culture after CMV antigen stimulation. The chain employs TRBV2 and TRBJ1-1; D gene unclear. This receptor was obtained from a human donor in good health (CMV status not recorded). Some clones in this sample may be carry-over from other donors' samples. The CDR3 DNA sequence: TGTGCCAGCACACGGGCGGGCACTGAAGCTTTCTTT. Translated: CASTRAGTEAFF.